Listed below are T cell receptor beta chains from one sample, sequenced in a study of blood T cell repertoires in COVID-19. The table came from immunoSEQ multiplex PCR; TCRdb's copy has only in-frame clones and leaves some out. The data contain approximately 200,000 clones, roughly 84% of them singletons. The specimen was peripheral blood. These receptors all come from an older woman with acute or convalescent COVID-19. CDR3s include the opening cysteine and the closing phenylalanine or tryptophan. D genes are given only for firm matches. Size tells how often a clone was seen (once, few, many) or the class of an expanded clone, and some rows leave it out.

v_gene	d_gene	j_gene	abundance	CDR3nt	CDR3aa
TRBV6-6	.	TRBJ1-3	.	TGTGCCAGCAGGAAGGGGACAGGAAACACCATATATTTT	CASRKGTGNTIYF
TRBV6-5	.	TRBJ2-7	.	TGTGCCAGCACCCCAGTGGCGGGAACAAGCTACGAGCAGTACTTC	CASTPVAGTSYEQYF
TRBV19	.	TRBJ1-5	.	TGTGCCAGTAGTATAGAGTCCAGATTGAATCAGCCCCAGCATTTT	CASSIESRLNQPQHF
TRBV4-3	.	TRBJ1-5	.	TGCGCCAGCAGCCAAAATACAGGGTTTCAGCCCCAGCATTTT	CASSQNTGFQPQHF
TRBV6-6	TRBD1	TRBJ1-2	.	TGTGCCAGCAGTTATGGGCAGGGGGCCTTCTATGGCTACACCTTC	CASSYGQGAFYGYTF
TRBV29-1	TRBD1	TRBJ1-2	.	TGCAGCGTTGCCGCGAGGGGACAGGGTAACTATGGCTACACCTTC	CSVAARGQGNYGYTF
TRBV12-3/TRBV12-4	.	TRBJ2-7	.	TGTGCCAGCAGTGTGACTAGGGAAGAGCAGTACTTC	CASSVTREEQYF
TRBV19	.	TRBJ1-1	.	TGTGCCAGTAGTCGATTAATAGATACTGAAGCTTTCTTT	CASSRLIDTEAFF
TRBV2	.	TRBJ1-3	.	TGTGCCAGCAGTGACGGGAACTCTGGAAACACCATATATTTT	CASSDGNSGNTIYF
TRBV18	.	TRBJ1-3	.	TGTGCCAGCTCACCACCGGGGAGCCACTCTGGAAACACCATATATTTT	CASSPPGSHSGNTIYF
TRBV28	.	TRBJ2-5	once	TGTGCCAGCAGTTCAAGGGGGTTGACGAATGGGGCAAAAGAGACCCAGTACTTC	CASSSRGLTNGAKETQYF
TRBV28	TRBD2	TRBJ2-1	.	TGTGCCAGCAGTTCGCTAGCGGGGGGGCAGAATGAGCAGTTCTTC	CASSSLAGGQNEQFF
TRBV29-1	.	TRBJ1-1	.	TGCAGCGTTGAAGATCTCGTCGGTCGGGTGGCGTTCTTT	CSVEDLVGRVAFF
TRBV19	TRBD1	TRBJ1-5	.	TGTGCCAGTAGCAGACCACAGGGGTGGAGTCAGCCTCAGCATTTT	CASSRPQGWSQPQHF
TRBV28	.	TRBJ1-6	.	TGTGCCAGCGGCCCCAGAGCGGTGATGTCGCCCCTCCACTTT	CASGPRAVMSPLHF
TRBV3-1/TRBV3-2	TRBD1	TRBJ1-4	.	TGTGCCAGCAGCCCACTAGGGGGCTCTGAAAAACTGTTTTTT	CASSPLGGSEKLFF
TRBV6-1	.	TRBJ1-4	.	TGTGCCAGCAGTGAAGGGCCCAGGAAAAAACTGTTTTTT	CASSEGPRKKLFF
TRBV27	TRBD2	TRBJ2-4	.	TGTGCCAGCAGTGCACGCACTAGCGGGGGCCGGGGAAACATTCAGTACTTC	CASSARTSGGRGNIQYF
TRBV4-1	.	TRBJ2-3	.	TGCGCCAGCTCCAGAGGAGGGGCATTATCAGATACGCAGTATTTT	CASSRGGALSDTQYF
TRBV12-2	.	TRBJ2-4	.	TGTGCAAGTCGCTCCGAACCCCAGGGGAAACTAGCCAAAAACATTCAGTACTTC	CASRSEPQGKLAKNIQYF
TRBV5-4	TRBD1	TRBJ2-1	.	TGTGCCAGCAGCCTCCGGGACAGGGGGCGAAACAATGAGCAGTTCTTC	CASSLRDRGRNNEQFF
TRBV5-1	.	TRBJ1-1	.	TGCGCCAGCAGCTTGGCAGGGGTGGGCACTGAAGCTTTCTTT	CASSLAGVGTEAFF
TRBV28	.	TRBJ1-6	.	TGTGCCAGCAGTCCGAGGAATAATTCACCCCTCCACTTT	CASSPRNNSPLHF
TRBV10-3	.	TRBJ1-1	.	TGTGCCATCAGTGAGTTCTCCGGGGAGGCTGAAGCTTTCTTT	CAISEFSGEAEAFF
TRBV18	.	TRBJ1-1	.	TGTGCCAGCTCACCGGGGAGGACCTCGGGCACTGAAGCTTTCTTT	CASSPGRTSGTEAFF
TRBV3-1/TRBV3-2	.	TRBJ1-3	many	TGTGCCAGCAGCCAGGACGTGAGGGAGTCCCCTGGAAACACCATATATTTT	CASSQDVRESPGNTIYF
TRBV2	.	TRBJ1-2	.	TGTGCCAGCAGTGAACAGGGTGGCTACACCTTC	CASSEQGGYTF
TRBV18	TRBD1	TRBJ2-2	.	TGTGCCAGCTCACCCCAACAGGGGGGGAACACCGGGGAGCTGTTTTTT	CASSPQQGGNTGELFF
TRBV19	.	TRBJ1-5	.	TGTGCTACACGACAGTCATTCAATCAGCCCCAGCATTTT	CATRQSFNQPQHF
TRBV6-5	.	TRBJ2-4	.	TGTGCCACCAAGGACTCCGGGGGTAAAAACATTCAGTACTTC	CATKDSGGKNIQYF
TRBV27	TRBD2	TRBJ2-7	.	TGTGCCAGCAGGACCAAACTAGCGGGGGGATCCTACGAGCAGTACTTC	CASRTKLAGGSYEQYF
TRBV18	.	TRBJ2-2	.	TGTGCCAGCTCACCACCACGGGGGAACACCGGGGAGCTGTTTTTT	CASSPPRGNTGELFF
TRBV20-1	TRBD1	TRBJ1-5	.	TGCAGTGCTAGTAGGGACAGCAGTAATCAGCCCCAGCATTTT	CSASRDSSNQPQHF